One and the same sample provided the 30 T cell receptor beta chains below, sequenced in a study of cytomegalovirus exposure and HLA in healthy donors (dated by TCRdb to 2016 to 2017). The library was prepared using the immunoSEQ multiplex PCR assay. TCRdb retrieved this table from immuneACCESS and kept in-frame rearrangements only. Not all clones are present; in checked studies, unresolved V genes account for under half, and no reason is known for the remainder. The table for this sample lists about 180,000 clones; about 85% of them were counted only once. The top ten clones comprise about 17% of the sample. The sample comprised PBMCs. These receptor sequences come from a man in his late teens or twenties in good health and CMV-seropositive.

V and J are TRBV7-2 and TRBJ1-6; TRBD1 is a possible D gene (5 bases). The CDR3 is made up of 15 amino acids. V was pared by 6 bases and J by 5 bases, with 14 bases between. Germline V lookup: CDR1 SGHTA, CDR2 FQGNSA. The CDR3: CASRPGGLNNSPLHF. The CDR3 nucleotides are TGTGCCAGCAGGCCGGGGGGGTTGAATAATTCACCCCTCCACTTT.

The gene calls are TRBV28 and TRBJ2-3; D is undetermined. Trimming took 3 bases from V and 1 from J, leaving 14 bases between them. Germline V CDR1 and CDR2: MDHEN, SYDVKM. The CDR3 is made up of 16 amino acids. CDR3 bases: TGTGCCAGCAGTTTGTATCTGGGTCGGGGCACAGATACGCAGTATTTT. Its protein is CASSLYLGRGTDTQYF.

This clone was observed once. The CDR3 nucleotides are TGTGCCAGCAGCTTAGTACAGAACACTGAAGCTTTCTTT. Translating it yields CASSLVQNTEAFF. The V and J genes are TRBV11-1 and TRBJ1-1; D not resolved. Trimming took off 1 base at V and 1 base at J, with 4 bases between the two ends. Germline assignment: CDR1 SGHAT and CDR2 FQDESV (reference sequence). The CDR3 is 13 amino acids.

This clone occurred a few times. The gene calls are TRBV5-1 and TRBJ1-6; D is uncertain. The germline CDR1 and CDR2 sequences are SGHRS and YFSETQ. The V end was cut by 3 bases, the J end by 0 bases, with 7 bases between. The CDR3 runs to 15 residues. CDR3 DNA: TGCGCCAGCAGCTCCGAGAGCTCCTATAATTCACCCCTCCACTTT. This sequence encodes CASSSESSYNSPLHF.

At least ten counts were recorded for this clone. This sequence joins TRBV15 and TRBJ1-1; TRBD1 is a possible D gene (6 bases). The germline CDR1 and CDR2 sequences are LNHNV and YYDKDF (reference sequence). Trimming stripped 0 bases from V and 6 bases from J, with 20 bases between. This CDR3 spans 17 amino acids. In DNA form, the CDR3 reads TGTGCCACCAGCAGAGATGAAGTGGTTTCAGGGGTCCCTGAAGCTTTCTTT. Translating it yields CATSRDEVVSGVPEAFF.

CDR3 sequence: CASSLAASEGLMNEQFF. Here the CDR3 DNA reads TGTGCCAGCAGCTTAGCAGCTAGCGAAGGCCTTATGAATGAGCAGTTCTTC. The rearrangement links TRBV7-8 to TRBJ2-1; tentative D call: TRBD2 (6 bases). Germline CDR1 and CDR2: SGHVS and FQNEAQ. Trimming removed 0 bases from V and 7 bases from J, with 19 bases in between. The CDR3 sequence is 17 residues long.

The chain recombines TRBV6-4 with TRBJ2-3, with D possibly TRBD2 on 6 matching bases. The germline gives CDR1 MRHNA, CDR2 SNTAGT. Trimming removed 5 bases at V and 0 bases at J, with 6 bases between. The CDR3 length is 13 residues. CDR3 region: CASSSGSTDTQYF. CDR3 nucleotides: TGTGCCAGCAGTAGCGGGAGCACAGATACGCAGTATTTT.

V is TRBV2 and J is TRBJ2-5, with TRBD1 as a possible D gene (5 bases). Germline V gene lookup returns CDR1 SNHLY and CDR2 FYNNEI. This CDR3 has 16 residues. V dropped 7 bases and J dropped 5 bases, with 23 bases sitting between them. The CDR3 nucleotides read TGTGCCAGCACCCTAGACAGTTCCCGACTGGGGGAGACCCAGTACTTC. Protein sequence: CASTLDSSRLGETQYF.

The chain combines TRBV13 with TRBJ2-7, with 12 bases identical to TRBD2. This CDR3 spans 15 amino acids. The J segment lost 3 bases and the V segment lost 5 bases, leaving 5 bases of the junction unmatched. Germline CDR1 reads PRHDT; CDR2 reads FYEKMQ (reference sequence). As DNA, the CDR3 is TGTGCCAGCAGCAACGGACTAGCGGGGAGCTACGAGCAGTACTTC. It yields the protein CASSNGLAGSYEQYF.

The V call is TRBV19, the J call TRBJ1-1; unclear D gene. The V end was cut by 7 bases, the J end by 1 base, with 10 bases between. Per the germline V gene, CDR1 is LNHDA and CDR2 is SQIVND (reference sequence). There are 13 residues in the CDR3. CDR3 region: CASTYHGNTEAFF. The CDR3 DNA follows: TGTGCCAGTACCTATCACGGGAACACTGAAGCTTTCTTT.

The chain employs TRBV11-2 and TRBJ2-7; 7 nucleotides agree with TRBD2. CDR1 is SGHAT, CDR2 FQNNGV, per germline. The CDR3 runs 14 residues. J gave up 0 bases and V 5 bases, and 4 bases lay outside the gene matches. The CDR3 sequence is CASSLTGGSYEQYF. The CDR3 DNA is TGTGCCAGCAGCCTTACGGGGGGCTCCTACGAGCAGTACTTC.

The rearrangement joins TRBV7-9 to TRBJ2-7; a weak D match, TRBD1 (5 bases). The CDR3 spans 15 residues. Germline V gives CDR1 SEHNR, CDR2 FQNEAQ (reference sequence). Trimming took 1 base from V and 3 from J, leaving 13 bases between them. CDR3 sequence (DNA): TGTGCCAGCAGCTTAGGTCAGGGTTTTGGCTACGAGCAGTACTTC. Translating gives CASSLGQGFGYEQYF.

This chain links TRBV7-2 with TRBJ2-1; 7 positions agree with TRBD2. Germline CDR1 is SGHTA and CDR2 is FQGNSA. The CDR3 sequence is 15 residues long. V gave up 1 base and J gave up 6 bases; unmatched junction bases: 6. The DNA for the CDR3 is TGTGCCAGCAGCTTAGGAGCGGGGCTCTCCAATGAGCAGTTCTTC. Protein product: CASSLGAGLSNEQFF. The variable domain in full, completed from reference TRBV7-2 and TRBJ2-1, reads GAGVSQSPSNKVTEKGKDVELRCDPISGHTALYWYRQSLGQGLEFLIYFQGNSAPDKSGLPSDRFSAERTGGSVSTLTIQRTQQEDSAVYLCASSLGAGLSNEQFFGPGTRLTVL.

This chain joins TRBV11-2 and TRBJ2-1; TRBD2 aligns across 13 bases. The CDR3 totals 17 residues. The ends lost 2 bases at V and 4 bases at J; junction bases unmatched: 5. Germline CDR1 is SGHAT and CDR2 is FQNNGV. CDR3 DNA: TGTGCCAGCAGCTTAACGGGACTAGCGGGGATATACAATGAGCAGTTCTTC. Protein sequence: CASSLTGLAGIYNEQFF. Together with reference TRBV11-2 and TRBJ2-1, the CDR3 gives the full variable domain: EAGVAQSPRYKIIEKRQSVAFWCNPISGHATLYWYQQILGQGPKLLIQFQNNGVVDDSQLPKDRFSAERLKGVDSTLKIQPAKLEDSAVYLCASSLTGLAGIYNEQFFGPGTRLTVL.

The chain links TRBV9 to TRBJ2-4; 7 bases agree with TRBD1. J gave up 0 bases and V 2 bases, and 5 bases lay outside the gene matches. Germline V lookup: CDR1 SGDLS, CDR2 YYNGEE. The CDR3 sequence is 16 residues long. CDR3 nucleotide sequence: TGTGCCAGCAGCGTTTCACAGGGGCTAGCCAAAAACATTCAGTACTTC. It yields the protein CASSVSQGLAKNIQYF.

The genes are TRBV7-8 and TRBJ2-2, with D perhaps matching TRBD1 (6 bases). Germline values: CDR1 SGHVS, CDR2 FQNEAQ. Deletions cut 2 bases from V and 5 bases from J, with 15 bases between. The CDR3 spans 16 residues. The CDR3 DNA reads as TGTGCCAGCAGCTTATCCACAGGGCTTGGTACCGGGGAGCTGTTTTTT. This codes for CASSLSTGLGTGELFF.

V and J are TRBV29-1 and TRBJ2-7; TRBD1 is a possible D gene (6 bases). V lost 5 bases and J lost 4, with 15 bases in between. The length of the CDR3 is 13 residues. CDR1 is SQVTM, CDR2 ANQGSEA, per germline. For the CDR3, the DNA is TGCAGCGTTCGGACAGACAACCATTACGAGCAGTACTTC. As protein: CSVRTDNHYEQYF.

The rearrangement links TRBV11-3 to TRBJ2-3; D is unresolved. Germline V gene data show CDR1 as SGHNT and CDR2 as YENEEA. Trimming left V 4 bases short and J 2 bases short, with 13 bases between. This CDR3 region has 15 residues. CDR3 sequence: CASSSSDTSTDTQYF. The CDR3 nucleotides are TGTGCCAGCAGCTCGAGTGACACTTCCACAGATACGCAGTATTTT.

This clone has just a few counts. CDR3 region: CSVPPSWDSYGYTF. CDR3 DNA sequence: TGCAGCGTTCCACCCTCTTGGGACAGCTATGGCTACACCTTC. The chain couples TRBV29-1 to TRBJ1-2; 7 positions agree with TRBD1. The CDR3 contains 14 residues. The J segment lost 4 bases and the V segment lost 5 bases, leaving 10 bases of the junction unmatched. The germline V gene encodes CDR1 SQVTM and CDR2 ANQGSEA.

The V and J genes are TRBV28 and TRBJ2-7; 9 nucleotides match TRBD1. CDR3 length: 15 amino acids. The germline CDR1 and CDR2 sequences are MDHEN and SYDVKM. V gave up 3 bases and J gave up 4 bases; unmatched junction bases: 7. The CDR3 loop is CASSFAGQGQYEQYF. The CDR3 DNA reads as TGTGCCAGCAGTTTTGCGGGACAGGGTCAATACGAGCAGTACTTC. Complete variable domain (other parts from reference TRBV28 and TRBJ2-7): DVKVTQSSRYLVKRTGEKVFLECVQDMDHENMFWYRQDPGLGLRLIYFSYDVKMKEKGDIPEGYSVSREKKERFSLILESASTNQTSMYLCASSFAGQGQYEQYFGPGTRLTVT.

V is TRBV2 and J is TRBJ2-2; 14 positions agree with TRBD2. Germline V CDR1 and CDR2: SNHLY, FYNNEI. The length of the CDR3 is 20 residues. The V segment lost 8 bases and the J segment 1 base; nucleotides outside the gene matches: 15. CDR3 sequence reads: CASPFQRGTSGRGNTGELFF. DNA of the CDR3: TGTGCCAGCCCCTTCCAACGAGGGACTAGCGGGAGAGGGAACACCGGGGAGCTGTTTTTT.

This clone was seen once. The chain is built from TRBV28 and TRBJ2-2, with D possibly TRBD2 on 6 matching bases. The CDR3 has 16 amino acids. The ends were cut back, 5 bases at V and 1 base at J, with 14 bases in the middle. CDR1 MDHEN and CDR2 SYDVKM come from the germline V gene. The chain's CDR3 is CASSLLGTLNTGELFF. CDR3 bases: TGTGCCAGCAGTCTCTTGGGGACTTTGAACACCGGGGAGCTGTTTTTT. The variable domain in full, completed from reference TRBV28 and TRBJ2-2, reads DVKVTQSSRYLVKRTGEKVFLECVQDMDHENMFWYRQDPGLGLRLIYFSYDVKMKEKGDIPEGYSVSREKKERFSLILESASTNQTSMYLCASSLLGTLNTGELFFGEGSRLTVL.

V and J are TRBV2 and TRBJ2-3; tentative D call: TRBD1 (6 bases). The CDR3 runs 12 residues. V was clipped by 3 bases and J by 9 bases, with 10 bases between them. Looked up from germline, CDR1 is SNHLY and CDR2 is FYNNEI. CDR3 DNA sequence: TGTGCCAGCAGTGAGAGGGGGAACACGCAGTATTTT. It yields the protein CASSERGNTQYF.

The chain uses TRBV6-6 and TRBJ1-2, with 7 bases fitting TRBD1. CDR3 size: 14 residues. Germline loops: CDR1 MNHNY, CDR2 SVGAGI (reference sequence). J lost 3 bases, V lost 8 bases, and 9 bases had no gene match. DNA for the CDR3: TGTGCCAGCCTAGTGTCACAGGGGTACTATGGCTACACCTTC. Its translation is CASLVSQGYYGYTF.

The chain joins TRBV27 to TRBJ1-1; D is unclear. V gave up 5 bases and J gave up 1 base, with 11 bases separating them. Germline CDR1 and CDR2: MNHEY and SMNVEV (reference sequence). The CDR3 spans 14 residues. The CDR3: CASSPRQGNTEAFF. Written as DNA, the CDR3 is TGTGCCAGCAGTCCCCGACAAGGGAACACTGAAGCTTTCTTT.

The table lists this clone with a count of one. The rearrangement links TRBV11-2 to TRBJ2-7, with D possibly being TRBD1 (5 bases). This CDR3 is 12 amino acids long. The V gene's germline CDR1 is SGHAT and CDR2 FQNNGV. The ends were cut back, 5 bases at V and 6 bases at J, with 11 bases in the middle. CDR3 residues: CASSTRGTEQYF. The CDR3, as DNA: TGTGCCAGCAGCACAAGGGGAACCGAGCAGTACTTC.

The rearrangement uses TRBV2 and TRBJ2-2; tentative D call: TRBD2 (5 bases). The germline V and J ends were trimmed by 10 bases and 5 bases, with 20 bases remaining between them. Germline V gene lookup returns CDR1 SNHLY and CDR2 FYNNEI. The CDR3 consists of 15 residues. Written as DNA, the CDR3 is TGTGCCACCCGGGCAGAGGGTATAGAAACCGGGGAGCTGTTTTTT. This sequence encodes CATRAEGIETGELFF.

This chain links TRBV11-1 with TRBJ2-3; 11 bases map to TRBD1. CDR1 SGHAT and CDR2 FQDESV come from the germline V gene (reference sequence). Unmatched junction bases numbered 6, after V lost 1 base and J lost 3 bases. The CDR3 runs 17 residues. The CDR3 DNA reads TGTGCCAGCAGCTTAGGAGTGGGACAGGGGGTTACAGATACGCAGTATTTT. Its protein product is CASSLGVGQGVTDTQYF. Using reference TRBV11-1 and TRBJ2-3 for the parts outside the CDR3, the full variable domain is EAEVAQSPRYKITEKSQAVAFWCDPISGHATLYWYRQILGQGPELLVQFQDESVVDDSQLPKDRFSAERLKGVDSTLKIQPAELGDSAMYLCASSLGVGQGVTDTQYFGPGTRLTVL.

This clone was seen only once. J is TRBJ2-2 and V is TRBV28, with 7 bases identical to TRBD2. CDR3 size: 15 residues. Germline CDR1 and CDR2: MDHEN and SYDVKM. Unmatched junction bases numbered 8, after V lost 5 bases and J lost 5 bases. The CDR3 sequence: CASSIQGGVTGELFF. The CDR3 coding sequence is TGTGCCAGCAGTATTCAGGGAGGGGTAACCGGGGAGCTGTTTTTT.

CDR3 nucleotide sequence: TGTGCCAGCAGCCCCAGGATCACTGAAGCTTTCTTT. This encodes CASSPRITEAFF. V is TRBV9 and J is TRBJ1-1; D unclear. V lost 4 bases, J lost 4 bases, and 8 bases lay in between. The CDR3 consists of 12 residues. Germline V gene lookup returns CDR1 SGDLS and CDR2 YYNGEE.